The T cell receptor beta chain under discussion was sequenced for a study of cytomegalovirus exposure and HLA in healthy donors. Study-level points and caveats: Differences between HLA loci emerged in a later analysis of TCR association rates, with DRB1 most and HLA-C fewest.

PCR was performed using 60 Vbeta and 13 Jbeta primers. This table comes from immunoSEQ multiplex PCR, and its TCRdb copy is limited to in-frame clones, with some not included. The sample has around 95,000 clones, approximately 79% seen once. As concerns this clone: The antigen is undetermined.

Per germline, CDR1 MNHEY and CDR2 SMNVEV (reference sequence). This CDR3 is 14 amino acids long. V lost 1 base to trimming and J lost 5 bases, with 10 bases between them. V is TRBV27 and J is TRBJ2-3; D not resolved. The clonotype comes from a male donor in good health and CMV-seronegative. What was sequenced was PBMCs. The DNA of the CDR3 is TGTGCCAGCAGTTTATTGCCCTCCGGAGATACGCAGTATTTT. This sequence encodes CASSLLPSGDTQYF.